Shown below are 10 T cell receptor beta chains from a single sample sequenced in a study of Ad26.COV2.S vaccination and SARS-CoV-2 variants. Profiled with immunoSEQ multiplex PCR; TCRdb holds only in-frame clones, not every one. The sample lists 350,000 to 450,000 clones, around 91% seen once, with approximately 1.9% in the top ten. Treatment of the sample: over 15 received Ad26.COV2.S at low or high dose, single or two shots; a few received placebo; per-sample allocation not given. Day 63 after the first injection of vaccine or placebo was the sampling time. The sequences come from peripheral blood, collected in a trial of Ad26.COV2.S vaccine versus placebo. Receptors originate from a person aged 18-65 years who received the Ad26.COV2.S COVID-19 vaccine or a placebo.

The CDR3 DNA sequence: TGTGCCAGCTCACCCCAGGAAAACTATGGCTACACCTTC. It translates to CASSPQENYGYTF. The J gene is TRBJ1-2, the V gene TRBV18; D remains unclear. From germline, CDR1 is KGHSH and CDR2 LQKENI. The CDR3 length is 13 residues. Trimming shortened V by 3 bases and J by 2 bases, and 7 bases separated the two germline ends.

V and J are TRBV27 and TRBJ2-7; 11 bases map to TRBD1. The CDR3 runs to 14 residues. The germline CDR1 and CDR2 sequences are MNHEY and SMNVEV (reference sequence). Trimming cost V 5 bases and J 4 bases; bases outside gene matches: 4. The CDR3 sequence: CASSPGTGGYEQYF. The DNA for the CDR3 is TGTGCCAGCAGTCCCGGGACAGGGGGATACGAGCAGTACTTC.

As concerns this clone: Other DNA variants within this sample encode the same CDR3. The chain recombines TRBV30 with TRBJ2-7; 8 bases are a match to TRBD2. The junction had 1 base not matched to a gene; V was cut back by 5 bases and J by 1 base. Germline loops: CDR1 GTSNPN, CDR2 SVGIG (reference sequence). This CDR3 contains 12 residues. DNA of the CDR3: TGTGCCTGGGCTAGCGGGTCCTACGAGCAGTACTTC. It is translated as CAWASGSYEQYF.

This clone showed up just a few times. Other DNA sequences from this sample encode an identical CDR3 as well. This chain joins TRBV5-1 and TRBJ1-2; possible D gene TRBD1, 6 bases. Per germline, CDR1 SGHRS and CDR2 YFSETQ. The V end lost 4 bases, the J end lost 8 bases, and 15 bases lay between the germline ends. CDR3 length: 13 residues. This CDR3 is CASSPGGGYGYTF. The CDR3 DNA is TGCGCCAGCAGCCCTGGAGGGGGATACGGCTACACCTTC.

The chain links TRBV28 to TRBJ2-3; tentative D call: TRBD2 (6 bases). The germline CDR1 and CDR2 sequences are MDHEN and SYDVKM. The CDR3 covers 11 residues. The CDR3 coding sequence is TGTAAGGCGGGGAGGTCGGATACGCAGTATTTT. This sequence encodes CKAGRSDTQYF.

This chain uses TRBV14 with TRBJ2-2, with a weak D call TRBD2 (6 bases). The CDR3 has 17 residues. CDR1 SGHDN and CDR2 FVKESK come from the germline V gene. With 2 bases removed from V and 3 bases from J, the gap between germline ends came to 16 bases. The CDR3 DNA follows: TGTGCCAGCAGCCAAAGGGGACCGGGACTTTACACCGGGGAGCTGTTTTTT. Its protein product is CASSQRGPGLYTGELFF.

V gene TRBV29-1 combines with J gene TRBJ1-2, with D uncertain. CDR1 and CDR2 from the germline V gene are SQVTM and ANQGSEA. CDR3 length: 9 amino acids. Trimming took off 3 bases at V and 8 bases at J, with 4 bases between the two ends. The CDR3 nucleotides are TGCAGCGTTGATTTGGGCTACACCTTC. This sequence encodes CSVDLGYTF.

This clone was seen just once. The chain carries TRBV19 and TRBJ1-4; D not resolved. The CDR3 covers 14 residues. CDR1 is LNHDA, CDR2 SQIVND, per germline (reference sequence). V shed 4 bases and J shed 1 base, with 7 bases lying between them. CDR3 residues: CASSRRRTNEKLFF. In DNA, the CDR3 is TGTGCCAGTAGTAGGCGGCGAACTAATGAAAAACTGTTTTTT.

The chain joins TRBV9 to TRBJ2-1, with D hard to call. V lost 4 bases to trimming and J lost 7 bases, with 9 bases between them. The germline V gene has CDR1 SGDLS and CDR2 YYNGEE. CDR3 size: 12 residues. The CDR3 DNA sequence: TGTGCCAGCAGCCCCCGCCTTAATGAGCAGTTCTTC. Translation: CASSPRLNEQFF.

V gene TRBV14 combines with J gene TRBJ2-1, with D possibly TRBD2 on 6 matching bases. The CDR3 covers 12 residues. Trimming pared 1 base from V and 12 bases from J, leaving 10 bases between. CDR1 is SGHDN, CDR2 FVKESK, per germline. CDR3 region: CASSQVRRAQFF. For the CDR3, the DNA is TGTGCCAGCAGCCAAGTGAGGAGGGCGCAGTTCTTC. The full variable domain, with the rest looked up from reference TRBV14 and TRBJ2-1, is EAGVTQFPSHSVIEKGQTVTLRCDPISGHDNLYWYRRVMGKEIKFLLHFVKESKQDESGMPNNRFLAERTGGTYSTLKVQPAELEDSGVYFCASSQVRRAQFFGPGTRLTVL.